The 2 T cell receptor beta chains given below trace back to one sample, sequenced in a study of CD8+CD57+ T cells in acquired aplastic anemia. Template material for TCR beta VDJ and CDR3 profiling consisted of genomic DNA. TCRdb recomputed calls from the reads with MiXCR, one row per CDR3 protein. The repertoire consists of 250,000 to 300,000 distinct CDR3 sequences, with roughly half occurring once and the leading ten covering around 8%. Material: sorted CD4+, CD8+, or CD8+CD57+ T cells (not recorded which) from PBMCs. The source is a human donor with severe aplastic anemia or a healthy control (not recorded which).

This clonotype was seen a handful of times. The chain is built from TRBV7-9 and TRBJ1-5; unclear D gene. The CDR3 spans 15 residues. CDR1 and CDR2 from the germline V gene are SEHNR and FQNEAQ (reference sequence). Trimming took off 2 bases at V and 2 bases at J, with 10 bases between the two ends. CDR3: CASSLSSQGNQPQHF. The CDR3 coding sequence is TGTGCCAGCAGCTTATCGAGTCAGGGCAATCAGCCCCAGCATTTT.

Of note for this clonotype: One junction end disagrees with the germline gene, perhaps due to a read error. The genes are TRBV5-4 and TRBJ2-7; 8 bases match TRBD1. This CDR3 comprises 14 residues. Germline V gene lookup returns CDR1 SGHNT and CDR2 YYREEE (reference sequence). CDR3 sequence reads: CASSKGQELDEQHF. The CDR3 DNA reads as TGTGCCAGCAGCAAGGGACAGGAGCTCGACGAGCAGCACTTC.